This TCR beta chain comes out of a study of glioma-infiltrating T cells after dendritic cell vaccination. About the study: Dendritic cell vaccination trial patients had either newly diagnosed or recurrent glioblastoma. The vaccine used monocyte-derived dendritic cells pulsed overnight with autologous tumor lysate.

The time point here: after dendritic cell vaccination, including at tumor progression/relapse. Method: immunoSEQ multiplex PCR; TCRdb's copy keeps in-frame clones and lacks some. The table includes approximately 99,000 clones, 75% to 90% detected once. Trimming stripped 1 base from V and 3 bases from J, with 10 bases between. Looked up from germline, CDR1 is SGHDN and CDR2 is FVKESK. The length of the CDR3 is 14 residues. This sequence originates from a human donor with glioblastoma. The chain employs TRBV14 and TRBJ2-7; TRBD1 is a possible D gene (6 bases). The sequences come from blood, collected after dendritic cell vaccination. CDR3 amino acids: CASSQGQVIYEQYF. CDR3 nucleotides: TGTGCCAGCAGCCAAGGACAGGTAATCTACGAGCAGTACTTC.